This T cell receptor (beta chain) was sequenced during a study of brain T cells in children with intractable seizures. The CDR3 is 16 residues long. V lost 4 bases and J lost 1; bases outside the gene matches: 8. Germline loops: CDR1 SGHRS, CDR2 YFSETQ. Assay: immunoSEQ multiplex PCR; the TCRdb copy retains only in-frame clones and omits some. Of roughly 80,000 clones in the sample, approximately 89% are singletons; the top ten hold approximately 25%. V and J are TRBV5-1 and TRBJ1-2, with TRBD1 matching 9 bases. The TCR sequence derives from a girl aged 2 to 9 with Rasmussen encephalitis and intractable seizures. The sample in question was peripheral blood, obtained at surgery. The CDR3 reads CASSGTGLSLNYGYTF. CDR3 in DNA: TGCGCCAGCAGCGGGACAGGGCTCTCCCTTAACTATGGCTACACCTTC.